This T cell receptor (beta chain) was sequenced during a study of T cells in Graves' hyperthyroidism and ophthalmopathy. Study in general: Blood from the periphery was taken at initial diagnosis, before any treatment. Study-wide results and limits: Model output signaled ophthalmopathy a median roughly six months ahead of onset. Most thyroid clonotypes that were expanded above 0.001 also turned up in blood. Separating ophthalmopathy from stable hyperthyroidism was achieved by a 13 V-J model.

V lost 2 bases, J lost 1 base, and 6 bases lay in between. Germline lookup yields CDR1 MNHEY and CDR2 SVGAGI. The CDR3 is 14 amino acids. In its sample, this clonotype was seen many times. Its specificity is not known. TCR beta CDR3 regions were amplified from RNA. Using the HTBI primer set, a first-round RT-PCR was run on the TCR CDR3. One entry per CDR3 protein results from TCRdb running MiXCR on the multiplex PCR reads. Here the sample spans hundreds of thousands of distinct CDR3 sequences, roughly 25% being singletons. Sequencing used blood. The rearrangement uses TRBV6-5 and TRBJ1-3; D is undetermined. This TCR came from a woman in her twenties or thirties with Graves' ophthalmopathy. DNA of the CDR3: TGTGCCAGCAGTTACGCAGCGTCTGGAAACACCATATATTTT. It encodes CASSYAASGNTIYF.